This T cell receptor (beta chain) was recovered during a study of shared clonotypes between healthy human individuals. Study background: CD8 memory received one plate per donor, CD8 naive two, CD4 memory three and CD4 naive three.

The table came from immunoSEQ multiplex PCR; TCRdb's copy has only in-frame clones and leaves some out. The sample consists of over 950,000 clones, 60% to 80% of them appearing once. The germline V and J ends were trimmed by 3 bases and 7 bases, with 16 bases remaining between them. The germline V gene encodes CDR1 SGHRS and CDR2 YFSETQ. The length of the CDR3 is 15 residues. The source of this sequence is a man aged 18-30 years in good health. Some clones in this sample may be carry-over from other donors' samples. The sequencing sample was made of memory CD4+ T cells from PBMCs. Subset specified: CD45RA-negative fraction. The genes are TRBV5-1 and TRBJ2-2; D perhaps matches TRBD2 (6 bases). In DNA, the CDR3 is TGCGCCAGCAGCTACGAGGGACTCTTGGGCGGGGAGCTGTTTTTT. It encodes CASSYEGLLGGELFF.